One sample yielded the 5 T cell receptor beta chains listed below, sequenced in a study of T cell repertoires in ileal Crohn's disease. The data were produced by immunoSEQ multiplex PCR, yet TCRdb's version contains in-frame clones alone and is incomplete. The sample lists some 4,200 clones, about four fifths occurring once. Sequencing input: ileal tissue. These receptors came from an adult with Crohn's disease.

This chain joins TRBV5-1 and TRBJ2-1; 7 nucleotides match TRBD2. The CDR3 runs to 16 residues. The V and J ends lost 1 base and 4 bases, in that order; junction bases with no gene match: 8. From germline, CDR1 is SGHRS and CDR2 YFSETQ. The CDR3 DNA follows: TGCGCCAGCAGCTTGTTAGCGGGTTCCTTTTACAATGAGCAGTTCTTC. Translated: CASSLLAGSFYNEQFF.

CDR3 coding DNA: TGCGCCAGCAGCCTAAGGGGCCAAGACTTTAGCAATCAGCCCCAGCATTTT. Its protein product is CASSLRGQDFSNQPQHF. The rearrangement links TRBV4-1 to TRBJ1-5; maybe TRBD1 (5 bases). The V and J ends lost 4 bases and 0 bases respectively, with 16 bases between them. Germline loops: CDR1 MGHRA, CDR2 YSYEKL. The CDR3 runs 17 residues.

Only a few counts were recorded for this clone. The CDR3 region has the DNA TGTGCCAGCAGCCCGGACAGATCAACGTACTATGGCTACACCTTC. It is translated as CASSPDRSTYYGYTF. The chain combines TRBV14 with TRBJ1-2, with D perhaps matching TRBD1 (6 bases). CDR1 SGHDN and CDR2 FVKESK come from the germline V gene. This CDR3 spans 15 amino acids. V lost 4 bases to trimming and J lost 3 bases, with 15 bases between them.

V is TRBV7-8 and J is TRBJ2-5, with 10 positions matching TRBD2. V lost 4 bases and J lost 2; bases outside the gene matches: 1. CDR1 and CDR2 from the germline V gene are SGHVS and FQNEAQ. The CDR3 has 14 amino acids. CDR3 loop: CASSSLAGQETQYF. The CDR3 bases are TGTGCCAGCAGCTCACTAGCGGGGCAAGAGACCCAGTACTTC.

This sequence joins TRBV14 and TRBJ2-7; D is unclear. CDR3 size: 11 residues. Germline assignment: CDR1 SGHDN and CDR2 FVKESK. V lost 4 bases and J 3 bases, leaving 4 bases between the germline ends. CDR3 region: CASSPYYEQYF. The CDR3 nucleotides read TGTGCCAGCAGCCCTTACTACGAGCAGTACTTC.